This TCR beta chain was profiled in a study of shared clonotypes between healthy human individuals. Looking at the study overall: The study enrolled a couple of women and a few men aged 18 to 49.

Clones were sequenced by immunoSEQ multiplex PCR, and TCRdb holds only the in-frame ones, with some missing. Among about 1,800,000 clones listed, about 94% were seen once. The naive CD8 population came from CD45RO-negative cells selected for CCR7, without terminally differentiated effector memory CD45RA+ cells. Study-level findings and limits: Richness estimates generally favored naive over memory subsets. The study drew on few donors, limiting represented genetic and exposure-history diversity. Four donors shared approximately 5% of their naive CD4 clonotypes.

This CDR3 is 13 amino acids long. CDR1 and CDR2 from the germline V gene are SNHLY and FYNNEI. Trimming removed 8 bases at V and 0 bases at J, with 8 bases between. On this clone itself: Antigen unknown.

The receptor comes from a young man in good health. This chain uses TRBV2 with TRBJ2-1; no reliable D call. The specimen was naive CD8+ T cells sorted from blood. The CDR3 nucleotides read TGTGCCAGCGTGAGCTTCTCCTACAATGAGCAGTTCTTC. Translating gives CASVSFSYNEQFF.